This T cell receptor beta chain was recorded in a study of blood T cell repertoires in COVID-19. Study information: The United States, Italy and Spain were the sources of the acute and convalescent COVID-19 samples. PBMCs, B-cell-depleted T cells, or T cells were the source of the cDNA or gDNA that made up the material.

Germline V CDR1 and CDR2: SGHDN, FVKESK. There are 15 residues in the CDR3. J lost 2 bases, V lost 1 base, and 2 bases had no gene match. In the original analysis: Reference gene primer amplification gave nucleated cell count estimates. Clones were read by immunoSEQ multiplex PCR, and TCRdb kept only the in-frame ones, dropping some. The DNA gave D and trimming, while V, J and clone size come from that table. This table holds some 150,000 clones, just under 90% found once. Sequencing was done on a sample of peripheral blood. The source is a woman of 80 years or more with acute or convalescent COVID-19. The rearrangement uses TRBV14 and TRBJ1-2; 9 positions agree with TRBD1. In DNA form, the CDR3 reads TGTGCCAGCAGCCAAGCCGGGACAGGGAACTATGGCTACACCTTC. It encodes CASSQAGTGNYGYTF. Full variable domain (remainder filled in from reference TRBV14 and TRBJ1-2): EAGVTQFPSHSVIEKGQTVTLRCDPISGHDNLYWYRRVMGKEIKFLLHFVKESKQDESGMPNNRFLAERTGGTYSTLKVQPAELEDSGVYFCASSQAGTGNYGYTFGSGTRLTVV.